This TCR beta chain was captured in a study of neurological immune-mediated disorders (dated by TCRdb to the late 2010s). Background on the whole study: Peripheral blood TCR-beta repertoires from patients with HTLV-I-associated myelopathy (HAM/TSP), patients with multiple sclerosis, and healthy controls were compared in the study using UMI-based sequencing. Longitudinal samples, technical triplicates and paired sorted CD4+ and CD8+ T-cell subsets, alongside PBMC samples, were included among the approximately 100 TCR-beta libraries. Of the approximately 70 subjects in the cohort, around 15 were HAM/TSP patients, around 35 were multiple sclerosis patients, and approximately 20 were healthy controls.

cDNA synthesis used template-switch 5'RACE with a primer carrying a 10-nucleotide random unique molecular identifier tagging each TCR transcript. Every sequencing run yielded over 170 million TCR-beta sequences covering 15-18 subjects. The RNeasy kit was used for extraction of total RNA. TCR-beta VDJ regions were amplified with primers for the TCR constant region and the 5'RACE anchor, using the KAPA Real-time Library Amplification kit. Sample indexes and Illumina adaptors were added in a first PCR, after which library yield was increased in a second PCR. The roughly 650 bp TCR product was size-selected on a 2% E-gel SizeSelection system after Ampure bead purification. Before pooling, library quality was assessed on a Bioanalyzer, concentration was determined with Qubit, and library quantification was performed with the Kapa Library Quantification kit. Paired-end 2 x 150 bp sequencing of the libraries was performed on an Illumina HiSeq 2500. To increase sequence diversity, about 24-32% phiX was spiked into each library pool. The authors processed their data as follows. Quality-filtered reads were processed with the UMI-based MiGEC pipeline, and over 85% of raw TCR sequences were removed by the MiGEC pipeline during error correction. VDJ genes were aligned to IMGT germline references, and clonotypes were defined by unique CDR3 amino acid sequence plus V-J genes. Clonal expansion, Shannon diversity, and CDR3 relatedness (CalcPairwiseDistances, ClusterSamples) were evaluated with VDJtools, and phylogenetic trees were built with CLCbio workbench. Clones with at least 8 unique UMIs were defined as expanded, with this threshold being based on coefficient-of-variation modelling across technical triplicates. The public reads were run again by TCRdb, first through fastp at Q25 and then through MiXCR, and only productive beta chains were kept. Rows with a matching CDR3 protein are joined into one entry that keeps the most common DNA and genes. These V and J calls rely on TCRdb rather than the paper's analysis. The sample profile shows about 17,000 distinct CDR3 sequences; 3.5% of them were found once. 20% of the sample rests with the top ten.

Points the paper makes about the study in general: No identical CDR3 amino acid sequences were found to be shared among expanded clones across subjects, suggesting that TCR-beta repertoires were private in all groups. TCR clonal expansion was highest in HAM/TSP patients and lowest in MS patients, with MS patients falling below even healthy controls.

At least ten counts were recorded for this clonotype. It lacks a known antigen. No base-level quality is on record; no much larger clone is a single base apart. The healthy controls were volunteers from a blood bank in Maryland, USA. TCR libraries for sorted subsets were made from 1 million sorted CD4+ or CD8+ T cells. Peripheral blood was subjected to Ficoll-Hypaque density gradient centrifugation to isolate PBMCs, which were then cryopreserved in liquid nitrogen. The study also sequenced paired sorted CD4+ and CD8+ subsets from healthy controls, HAM/TSP patients and MS patients. This TCR derives from a woman in her forties in good health. What was sequenced was CD8+ T cells from blood.

The nucleotide sequence reads as follows: TGTGCCAGCAGCTTAGATCTGCGACAGGGGAGGGAGACCCAGTACTTC. It codes for CASSLDLRQGRETQYF. The chain uses TRBV11-2 and TRBJ2-5; 8 middle bases align to TRBD1. From V the trimming removes 0 bases and from J it removes 5 bases, while the gene matches leave 8 bases of the junction unaccounted for. The CDR3 starts with the cysteine, ends with the phenylalanine, and has 16 residues. Only CDR3 DNA is held: 48 bases, read in frame from base 1. Per the germline V gene, SGHAT is the CDR1 and FQNNGV is the CDR2.